A single sample gave rise to the 6 T cell receptor beta chains below, sequenced in a study of shared clonotypes between healthy human individuals. It was CD45RO-negative cells, positively selected for CCR7, that made up naive CD8 cells, with terminally differentiated effector memory CD45RA+ cells excluded. Sequenced by immunoSEQ multiplex PCR; TCRdb stores in-frame clones only, minus some. The table has about 1,900,000 clones, 85% to 95% seen once; the top ten hold around 1%. Material for sequencing was naive CD8+ T cells sorted from blood. The receptors shown here come from a man aged 18 to 29 in good health.

CDR3 sequence reads: CASGTGQTYSNQPQHF. The CDR3 coding sequence is TGTGCCAGTGGGACGGGACAGACATATAGCAATCAGCCCCAGCATTTT. The chain recombines TRBV19 with TRBJ1-5; TRBD1 matches 7 bases. With V trimmed by 8 bases and J by 0 bases, 10 bases remained unmatched. CDR3 length equals 16 residues. Germline-derived CDR1 and CDR2 are LNHDA and SQIVND (reference sequence).

This chain uses TRBV9 with TRBJ1-1, with no clear D. From germline, CDR1 is SGDLS and CDR2 YYNGEE. This CDR3 is 15 amino acids long. V was trimmed by 4 bases and J by 2 bases, leaving 15 bases between them. CDR3 DNA: TGTGCCAGCAGCCTTTCAGCCGTGGGTAACACTGAAGCTTTCTTT. It translates to CASSLSAVGNTEAFF.

The J gene is TRBJ1-1, the V gene TRBV7-2; D remains ambiguous. V was cut by 5 bases and J by 6 bases, with 10 bases left in between. The CDR3 consists of 12 residues. Germline CDR1 and CDR2: SGHTA and FQGNSA. The CDR3 region is CASSTISPEAFF. The CDR3, as DNA: TGTGCCAGCAGCACCATAAGCCCTGAAGCTTTCTTT.

The DNA for the CDR3 is TGTGCCAGCAGCGAGGGGACAGCGGAAGCTTTCTTT. Translated: CASSEGTAEAFF. The chain couples TRBV2 to TRBJ1-1; 7 nucleotides agree with TRBD1. Trimming removed 6 bases from V and 8 bases from J; junction bases left unmatched: 6. Germline values: CDR1 SNHLY, CDR2 FYNNEI. This CDR3 has 12 amino acids.

This chain links TRBV5-4 with TRBJ1-6; D call uncertain. Germline CDR1 reads SGHNT; CDR2 reads YYREEE (reference sequence). Between the trimmed V and J ends, which lost 1 base and 9 bases, there was a span of 8 bases. The length of the CDR3 is 13 residues. CDR3 DNA: TGTGCCAGCAGCTTGTCGACGATTTCACCCCTCCACTTT. It is translated as CASSLSTISPLHF.

The chain combines TRBV30 with TRBJ1-2; D is uncertain. The length of the CDR3 is 12 residues. Per germline, CDR1 GTSNPN and CDR2 SVGIG (reference sequence). Deletions cut 5 bases from V and 7 bases from J, with 14 bases between. CDR3 residues: CAWGSKAVGYTF. The CDR3 DNA reads TGTGCCTGGGGTAGTAAAGCCGTTGGCTACACCTTC.